This T cell receptor (beta chain) was sequenced in a study of identical twins. Study-wide findings and caveats: Those out-of-frame alpha sequences shared by twins showed an excess of low generation probability.

This clonotype was recorded at least ten times. The target antigen is unknown. With 1 base removed from V and 9 bases from J, the gap between germline ends came to 10 bases. The germline gives CDR1 SEHNR, CDR2 FQNEAQ (reference sequence). This CDR3 has 13 amino acids. Template switching introduced a universal primer site, and the cDNA bore unique molecular identifiers. MiXCR was run by TCRdb on the 5' RACE reads, yielding one entry per CDR3 protein. The data contain approximately 210,000 distinct CDR3 sequences, 6.5% of them singletons. Separately, the same data were catalogued under a study of T cells expressing NK-cell markers. From that paper: Among the eight sequenced donors, seven tested HCMV-seropositive and one tested seronegative. The CD3+CD56-NKG2C+ fraction of a few donors was also led by these clonotypes.

Sequenced material: CD8+ T cells sorted from blood. The receptor's source is a woman aged 18-30 years in good health. The chain links TRBV7-9 to TRBJ2-1; D not certain. CDR3 residues: CASSLGLEAEQFF. The CDR3 coding sequence is TGTGCCAGCAGCTTAGGCCTGGAAGCTGAGCAGTTCTTC.